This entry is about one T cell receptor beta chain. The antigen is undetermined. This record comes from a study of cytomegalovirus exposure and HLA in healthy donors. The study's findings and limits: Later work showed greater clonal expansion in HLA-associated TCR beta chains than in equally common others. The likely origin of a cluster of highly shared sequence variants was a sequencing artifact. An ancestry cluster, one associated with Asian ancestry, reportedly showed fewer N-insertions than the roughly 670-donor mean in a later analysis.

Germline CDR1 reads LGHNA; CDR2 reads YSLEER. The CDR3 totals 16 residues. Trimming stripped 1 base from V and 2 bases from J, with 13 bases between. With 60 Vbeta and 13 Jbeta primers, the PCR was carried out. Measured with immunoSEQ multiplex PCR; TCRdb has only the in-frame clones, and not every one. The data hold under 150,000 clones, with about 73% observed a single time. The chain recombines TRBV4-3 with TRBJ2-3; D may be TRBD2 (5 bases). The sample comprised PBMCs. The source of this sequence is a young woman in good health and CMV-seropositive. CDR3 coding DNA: TGCGCCAGCAGCCAAGCGCTAGCCCCTTACACAGATACGCAGTATTTT. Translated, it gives CASSQALAPYTDTQYF.